This T cell receptor beta chain was sequenced during a study of beta chain features in type 1 diabetes. General study findings and limits: Compared to healthy donors, patients appeared to have naive, central memory and Treg TCRB repertoires that were more alike. In all four CD4+ subsets, TCRB CDR3 length was significantly, moderately reduced in type 1 diabetes. Type 1 diabetes patients had fewer VDJ junction insertions and more deletions.

Investigators reverse transcribed all isolated RNA, so they sequenced expressed TCRB transcripts. Using immunoSEQ multiplex PCR, the repertoire was profiled, and TCRdb retains in-frame clones only, with some absent. The sample lists 65,000 to 85,000 clones, around 49% occurring once. In its sample, this clone was seen a few times. Its specificity is unknown. Germline assignment: CDR1 SQVTM and CDR2 ANQGSEA. The V gene end was trimmed by 7 bases and the J gene end by 5 bases; junction bases not matched to a gene: 6. The CDR3 length is 12 residues. The genes are TRBV29-1 and TRBJ1-1; 8 nucleotides line up with TRBD1. Sample: central memory CD4+ T cells from blood. This receptor was obtained from a man aged 25 to 40 with type 1 diabetes. The CDR3 DNA sequence: TGCAGCGCCACAGGGGGAAGTACTGAAGCTTTCTTT. Protein product: CSATGGSTEAFF.